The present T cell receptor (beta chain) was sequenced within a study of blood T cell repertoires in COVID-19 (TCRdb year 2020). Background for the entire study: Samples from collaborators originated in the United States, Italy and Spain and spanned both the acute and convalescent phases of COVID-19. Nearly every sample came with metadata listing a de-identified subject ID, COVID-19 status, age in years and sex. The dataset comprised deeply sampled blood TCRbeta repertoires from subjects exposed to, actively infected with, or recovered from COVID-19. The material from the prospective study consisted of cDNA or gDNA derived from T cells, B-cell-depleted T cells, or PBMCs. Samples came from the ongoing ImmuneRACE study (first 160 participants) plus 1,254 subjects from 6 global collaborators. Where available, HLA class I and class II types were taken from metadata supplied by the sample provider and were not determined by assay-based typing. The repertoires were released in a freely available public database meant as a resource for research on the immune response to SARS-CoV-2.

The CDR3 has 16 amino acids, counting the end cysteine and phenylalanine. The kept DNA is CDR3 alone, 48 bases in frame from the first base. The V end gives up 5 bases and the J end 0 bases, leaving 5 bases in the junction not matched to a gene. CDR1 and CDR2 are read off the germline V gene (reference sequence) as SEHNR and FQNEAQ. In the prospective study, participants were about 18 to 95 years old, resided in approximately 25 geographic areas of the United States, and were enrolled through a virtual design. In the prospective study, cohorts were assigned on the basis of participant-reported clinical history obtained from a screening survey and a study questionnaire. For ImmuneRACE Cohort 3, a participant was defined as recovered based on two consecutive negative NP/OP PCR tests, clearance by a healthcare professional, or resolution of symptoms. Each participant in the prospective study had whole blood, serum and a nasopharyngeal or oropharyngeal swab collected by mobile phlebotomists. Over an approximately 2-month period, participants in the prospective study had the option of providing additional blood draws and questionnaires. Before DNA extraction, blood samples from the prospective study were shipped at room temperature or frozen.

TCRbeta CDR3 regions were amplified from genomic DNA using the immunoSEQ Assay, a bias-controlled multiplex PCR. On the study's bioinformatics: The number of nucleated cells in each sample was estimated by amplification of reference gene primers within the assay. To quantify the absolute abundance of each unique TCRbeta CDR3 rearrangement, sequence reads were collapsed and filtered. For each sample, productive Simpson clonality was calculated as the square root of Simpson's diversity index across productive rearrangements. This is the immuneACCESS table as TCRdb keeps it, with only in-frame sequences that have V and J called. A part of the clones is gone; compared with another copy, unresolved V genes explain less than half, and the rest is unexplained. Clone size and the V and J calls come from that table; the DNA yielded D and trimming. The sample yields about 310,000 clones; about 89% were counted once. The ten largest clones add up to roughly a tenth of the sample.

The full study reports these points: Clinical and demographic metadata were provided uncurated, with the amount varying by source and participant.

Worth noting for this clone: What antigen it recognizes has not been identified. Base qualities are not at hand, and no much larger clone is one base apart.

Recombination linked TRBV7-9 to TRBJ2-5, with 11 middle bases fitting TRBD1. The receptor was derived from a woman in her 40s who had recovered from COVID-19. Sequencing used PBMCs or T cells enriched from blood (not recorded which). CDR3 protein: CASSPRTGGDQETQYF. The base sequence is TGTGCCAGCAGCCCACGGACAGGGGGCGACCAAGAGACCCAGTACTTC.